These T cell receptor beta chains were read from a single sample in a study of type 1 and type 2 diabetes patients. MiXCR, applied by TCRdb to the multiplex PCR reads, yields one record per CDR3 protein. The sample has around 300,000 distinct CDR3 sequences; 45% to 60% are singletons. Material for sequencing was peripheral blood mononuclear cells (PBMCs). The receptors derive from a man younger than 30 with type 2 diabetes. The CDR3 runs from the conserved cysteine through the conserved F or W.

j_gene,v_gene,CDR3aa
TRBJ2-5,TRBV20-1,CSASMKETQYF
TRBJ2-7,TRBV7-3,CASRREGPYEQYF
TRBJ1-4,TRBV2,CASRDSLNEKLFF
TRBJ1-1,TRBV10-3,CASSVLTGPNTEAFF
TRBJ1-2,TRBV28,CASSLTTGLGYTF
TRBJ1-1,TRBV27,CASSYDGSGTEAFF
TRBJ2-7,TRBV27,CASSLDRGVSYEQYF
-,TRBV10-1,CASSLAAGRDEQFF
TRBJ1-1,TRBV4-3,CASSQDLRGNTEAFF
TRBJ1-2,TRBV28,CASSPDSTNYGYTF
TRBJ2-1,TRBV7-2,CASSPSGSSYNEQFF
TRBJ1-2,TRBV4-1,CASSQARQGINYGYTF
TRBJ1-1,TRBV28,CASGPYAGEAFF
TRBJ2-7,TRBV19,CASSAGRGQYEQYF
TRBJ2-7,TRBV27,CASSLGAGDHEQYF
TRBJ2-7,TRBV3-1,CASSQEFGESLDEQYF
TRBJ2-2,TRBV7-3,CASSLTPDGELFF
TRBJ1-5,TRBV12-3/TRBV12-4,CASSVTGGSGQPQHF
TRBJ2-7,TRBV20-1,CSVKQGAVHEQYF
TRBJ2-1,TRBV25-1,CASRTHDNEQFF
TRBJ2-3,TRBV7-8,CASSFEGGSTDTQYF
TRBJ2-5,TRBV20-1,CSGVGGEETQYF
TRBJ2-2,TRBV13,CASTRTGSNIGELFF
TRBJ2-1,TRBV9,CASSVVKGSEQFF
TRBJ2-7,TRBV2,CAGRDGVSYEQYF
TRBJ2-3,TRBV2,CASSEALITDTQYF
TRBJ1-1,TRBV4-3,CASSQGVRMNTEAFF
TRBJ2-7,TRBV6-5,CASSDRGAFYEQYF
TRBJ1-2,TRBV6-6,CASSEDSNYGYTF
TRBJ2-1,TRBV7-8,CASINQLAGGGEQFF
TRBJ2-3,TRBV7-2,CASSSITSTDTQYF
TRBJ2-7,TRBV20-1,CSAARLQYEQYF